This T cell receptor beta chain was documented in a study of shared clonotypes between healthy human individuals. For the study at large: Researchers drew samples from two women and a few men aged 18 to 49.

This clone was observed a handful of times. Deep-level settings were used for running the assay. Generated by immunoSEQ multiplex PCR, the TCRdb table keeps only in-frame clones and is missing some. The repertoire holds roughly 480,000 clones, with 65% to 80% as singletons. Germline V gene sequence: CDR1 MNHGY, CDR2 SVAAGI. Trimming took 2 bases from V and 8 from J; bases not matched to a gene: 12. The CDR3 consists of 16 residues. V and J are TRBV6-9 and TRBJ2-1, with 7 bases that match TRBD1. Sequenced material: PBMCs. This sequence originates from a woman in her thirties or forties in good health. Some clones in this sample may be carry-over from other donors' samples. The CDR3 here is CASSYRGKGAFDEQFF. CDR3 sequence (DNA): TGTGCCAGCAGTTATCGTGGGAAGGGGGCCTTCGATGAGCAGTTCTTC.